These 32 T cell receptor beta chains were sequenced from one sample in a study of T-cell memory formation after mild COVID-19 (dated by TCRdb to the early 2020s). Library preparation employed 5' RACE. For sequencing, an Illumina NovaSeq 6000 was employed. TCRdb trimmed public reads at Q25 via fastp, called clones via MiXCR and kept in-frame beta chains. For every CDR3 protein sequence, its rows merge into one entry that carries the most common genes and DNA. The table for this sample lists fewer than 500,000 distinct CDR3 sequences; more than 20% of them were counted only once. The ten most abundant clones make up about an eighth of the sample. Material: PBMCs or a T cell subset sorted from them (not recorded which). Every receptor here comes from an adult woman who had mild COVID-19 (a few samples of this study predate the infection). The sample titles of this study are shuffled in the database, so cell type and time point are left out; the donor was told from shared clones.

The chain has TRBV27 and TRBJ2-4, with no clear D. The CDR3 is 18 amino acids. CDR1 is MNHEY, CDR2 SMNVEV, per germline (reference sequence). Trimming took 5 bases from V and 1 from J, leaving 21 bases between them. The CDR3 bases are TGTGCCAGCAGTCCAGGCGGTATAGTACCCCCCGCCAAAAACATTCAGTACTTC. Protein sequence: CASSPGGIVPPAKNIQYF.

V gene TRBV4-1 combines with J gene TRBJ2-4; 8 bases agree with TRBD2. This CDR3 has 14 residues. Germline V gene data show CDR1 as MGHRA and CDR2 as YSYEKL. Trimming cost V 4 bases and J 5 bases; bases outside gene matches: 4. Here the CDR3 reads CASSRPGGENIQYF. CDR3 DNA sequence: TGCGCCAGCAGCCGCCCGGGAGGGGAAAACATTCAGTACTTC.

J is TRBJ2-7 and V is TRBV2; possibly TRBD1 or TRBD2 for D (5 bases each). This CDR3 is 13 amino acids long. CDR1 SNHLY and CDR2 FYNNEI come from the germline V gene. The germline V and J ends were trimmed by 0 bases and 4 bases, with 7 bases remaining between them. The CDR3: CASSEAEGYEQYF. The CDR3, as DNA: TGTGCCAGCAGTGAAGCTGAGGGGTACGAGCAGTACTTC.

The rearrangement joins TRBV29-1 to TRBJ2-3, with a tentative D call TRBD2 (6 bases). The V and J ends lost 4 bases and 3 bases respectively, with 14 bases between them. Germline V gene sequence: CDR1 SQVTM, CDR2 ANQGSEA. The CDR3 consists of 14 residues. In nucleotides, the CDR3 is TGCAGCGTTGGAATTAGCGGAAGGACAGATACGCAGTATTTT. Protein product: CSVGISGRTDTQYF.

This clonotype showed up just a few times. This rearrangement joins TRBV5-1 to TRBJ2-2; no clear D. Germline CDR1 and CDR2: SGHRS and YFSETQ. The CDR3 runs to 16 residues. Trimming stripped 7 bases from V and 0 bases from J, with 16 bases between. The CDR3 loop reads CASRPGPAPNTGELFF. The CDR3 DNA reads as TGCGCCAGCCGACCCGGGCCCGCCCCGAACACCGGGGAGCTGTTTTTT. Combining the CDR3 with reference TRBV5-1 and TRBJ2-2 gives the whole variable domain KAGVTQTPRYLIKTRGQQVTLSCSPISGHRSVSWYQQTPGQGLQFLFEYFSETQRNKGNFPGRFSGRQFSNSRSEMNVSTLELGDSALYLCASRPGPAPNTGELFFGEGSRLTVL.

This clonotype was detected only a few times. The chain employs TRBV4-3 and TRBJ2-5, with TRBD2 as a possible D gene (6 bases). Trimming took 1 base from V and 3 from J, leaving 9 bases between them. The CDR3 totals 14 residues. The germline V gene has CDR1 LGHNA and CDR2 YSLEER. The CDR3 here is CASSQGLGKETQYF. The DNA of the CDR3 is TGCGCCAGCAGCCAAGGACTAGGCAAAGAGACCCAGTACTTC.

This clonotype has more than one count but fewer than ten. The rearrangement joins TRBV11-2 to TRBJ1-1; 7 positions match TRBD1. Trimming removed 5 bases from V and 1 base from J; junction bases left unmatched: 4. Germline CDR1 SGHAT, CDR2 FQNNGV. The CDR3 runs to 14 residues. CDR3 nucleotide sequence: TGTGCCAGCAGCCCCAGGGGGACGAACACTGAAGCTTTCTTT. It is translated as CASSPRGTNTEAFF.

This clonotype was seen more than once but under ten times. The chain combines TRBV15 with TRBJ2-7; D is possibly TRBD1 (5 bases). The V end lost 8 bases, the J end lost 5 bases, and 19 bases lay between the germline ends. This CDR3 is built from 14 residues. Germline CDR1 and CDR2: LNHNV and YYDKDF (reference sequence). The CDR3 DNA is TGTGCCACCCGGAGTTATAAGGGGTCGGACGAGCAGTACTTC. As protein: CATRSYKGSDEQYF.

The genes are TRBV6-5 and TRBJ2-2; 7 nucleotides match TRBD1. Trimming removed 6 bases from V and 6 bases from J; junction bases left unmatched: 7. Germline CDR1 and CDR2: MNHEY and SVGAGI. This CDR3 contains 14 residues. The CDR3 bases are TGTGCCAGCAGCCCCAACAGGGGACCCGGGGAGCTGTTTTTT. It is translated as CASSPNRGPGELFF.

This clonotype was detected a few times. The chain combines TRBV19 with TRBJ1-1, with D possibly matching TRBD1 (6 bases). Trimming took off 3 bases at V and 4 bases at J, with 15 bases between the two ends. The CDR3 is 15 amino acids. The germline V gene encodes CDR1 LNHDA and CDR2 SQIVND (reference sequence). DNA for the CDR3: TGTGCCAGTAGTATTGGCCCAGGGGTGGGCACTGAAGCTTTCTTT. It specifies CASSIGPGVGTEAFF.

There are a few counts of this clonotype. The chain employs TRBV20-1 and TRBJ1-1, with TRBD1 matching 7 bases. The CDR3 extends over 15 amino acids. J was trimmed by 5 bases and V by 4 bases; bases with no gene match: 13. Germline V CDR1 and CDR2: DFQATT, SNEGSKA (reference sequence). CDR3 bases: TGCAGTGCTAAGGGCCAGGGGGGATCAAAGACTGAAGCTTTCTTT. Its translation is CSAKGQGGSKTEAFF.

The genes are TRBV11-2 and TRBJ2-7; 9 bases are a match to TRBD1. The CDR3 runs 13 residues. CDR1 SGHAT and CDR2 FQNNGV come from the germline V gene. The V gene end was trimmed by 6 bases and the J gene end by 4 bases; junction bases not matched to a gene: 4. The CDR3 nucleotides are TGTGCCAGCAGAGGGACAGGGATTTACGAGCAGTACTTC. Protein product: CASRGTGIYEQYF.

The genes are TRBV5-1 and TRBJ2-3; no definite D call. Germline CDR1 SGHRS, CDR2 YFSETQ. V lost 2 bases and J 2 bases, leaving 18 bases between the germline ends. This CDR3 has 17 residues. The CDR3 bases are TGCGCCAGCAGCTTCACCCGCGTCAGAGGACCCACAGATACGCAGTATTTT. The encoded protein is CASSFTRVRGPTDTQYF.

The J gene is TRBJ2-1, the V gene TRBV24-1, with D possibly TRBD2 on 5 matching bases. The CDR3 covers 18 residues. V dropped 2 bases and J dropped 1 base, with 17 bases sitting between them. The germline gives CDR1 KGHDR, CDR2 SFDVKD. Here the CDR3 reads CATSDSSGLLPSYNEQFF. DNA for the CDR3: TGTGCCACCAGTGATTCTTCAGGACTGTTGCCATCCTACAATGAGCAGTTCTTC.

This chain connects TRBV18 to TRBJ2-5; D possibly corresponds to TRBD2 (6 bases). Germline values: CDR1 KGHSH, CDR2 LQKENI. The CDR3 consists of 14 residues. Trimming took 5 bases from V and 0 from J, leaving 10 bases between them. CDR3 DNA: TGTGCCAGCTCATCGCGGGACGACCAAGAGACCCAGTACTTC. It specifies CASSSRDDQETQYF.

This clonotype was observed a handful of times. V usage is TRBV2 and J usage is TRBJ2-5; 11 bases fit TRBD2. Germline V gives CDR1 SNHLY, CDR2 FYNNEI. The CDR3 contains 16 residues. V gave up 3 bases and J gave up 2 bases; unmatched junction bases: 5. The CDR3 spells CASSDVTSGAQETQYF. CDR3 DNA: TGTGCCAGCAGTGATGTGACTAGCGGGGCTCAAGAGACCCAGTACTTC. The whole variable domain, remainder taken from reference TRBV2 and TRBJ2-5, is EPEVTQTPSHQVTQMGQEVILRCVPISNHLYFYWYRQILGQKVEFLVSFYNNEISEKSEIFDDQFSVERPDGSNFTLKIRSTKLEDSAMYFCASSDVTSGAQETQYFGPGTRLLVL.

This clonotype has ten or more counts. The rearrangement joins TRBV12-3 or TRBV12-4 to TRBJ2-7; a possible D gene is TRBD2 (8 bases). The ends were cut back, 5 bases at V and 5 bases at J, with 19 bases in the middle. The CDR3 contains 15 residues. In DNA, the CDR3 is TGTGCCAGCAGTCCTACCATAGCGGGACAGAACGAGCAGTACTTC. Protein product: CASSPTIAGQNEQYF.

The chain's CDR3 is CASSLMTGYQETQYF. In DNA form, the CDR3 reads TGCGCCAGCAGCTTAATGACAGGGTACCAAGAGACCCAGTACTTC. The chain combines TRBV5-1 with TRBJ2-5; 7 bases match TRBD1. V shed 2 bases, J shed 0 bases, and the junction held 4 bases outside the gene matches. CDR3 length: 15 amino acids. Germline CDR1 reads SGHRS; CDR2 reads YFSETQ.

This clonotype was seen a few times. The chain is built from TRBV28 and TRBJ1-5; no firm D call. The CDR3 consists of 14 residues. Germline V lookup: CDR1 MDHEN, CDR2 SYDVKM. The V end was cut by 4 bases, the J end by 2 bases, with 9 bases between. The CDR3 region is CASSSPRGNQPQHF. As DNA, the CDR3 is TGTGCCAGCAGTTCCCCAAGGGGCAATCAGCCCCAGCATTTT.

This clonotype turned up a few times. This sequence joins TRBV4-2 and TRBJ2-1, with TRBD1 matching over 9 bases. V dropped 1 base and J dropped 8; count of bases not matched to a gene: 12. Germline V CDR1 and CDR2: LGHNA, YNFKEQ. This CDR3 is built from 17 residues. The CDR3 protein is CASSQATSGTGLYEQFF. In DNA, the CDR3 is TGTGCCAGCAGCCAAGCCACCTCCGGGACAGGGTTGTATGAGCAGTTCTTC.

This clonotype has more than one count but fewer than ten. This chain links TRBV20-1 with TRBJ1-1, with D possibly TRBD1 on 5 matching bases. Germline V gene sequence: CDR1 DFQATT, CDR2 SNEGSKA (reference sequence). Trimming left V 1 base short and J 0 bases short, with 9 bases between. This CDR3 contains 14 residues. The CDR3 region is CSARVSGMNTEAFF. The CDR3 coding sequence is TGCAGTGCTAGAGTCTCAGGGATGAACACTGAAGCTTTCTTT.

CDR3 sequence (DNA): TGTGCCAGCAGCCCCGCACCGTACGCAGCAACGAACACTGAAGCTTTCTTT. Translating gives CASSPAPYAATNTEAFF. The chain links TRBV6-6 to TRBJ1-1; no firm D call. Germline V gene sequence: CDR1 MNHNY, CDR2 SVGAGI (reference sequence). V dropped 6 bases and J dropped 1 base, with 21 bases sitting between them. This CDR3 is built from 17 residues.

The V and J genes are TRBV13 and TRBJ2-3; TRBD2 is a possible D gene (6 bases). Trimming pared 1 base from V and 0 bases from J, leaving 14 bases between. The germline V gene has CDR1 PRHDT and CDR2 FYEKMQ (reference sequence). The CDR3 contains 17 residues. CDR3 region: CASSLVSGSGSTDTQYF. The CDR3 DNA reads TGTGCCAGCAGCTTAGTTTCGGGTAGCGGAAGCACAGATACGCAGTATTTT.

The V and J genes are TRBV10-3 and TRBJ2-5; D is perhaps TRBD2 (7 bases). V lost 10 bases, J lost 4 bases, and 16 bases lay in between. The CDR3 contains 13 residues. Germline CDR1 and CDR2: ENHRY and SYGVKD. The CDR3 is CATGTGGRETQYF. The CDR3 bases are TGTGCCACCGGCACCGGGGGGCGAGAGACCCAGTACTTC.

In this sample, this clonotype turned up a few times. The chain has TRBV6-1 and TRBJ2-5; no reliable D call. With 5 bases removed from V and 4 bases from J, the gap between germline ends came to 8 bases. The germline V gene has CDR1 MNHNS and CDR2 SASEGT. This CDR3 has 12 amino acids. The DNA of the CDR3 is TGTGCCAGCAGTTTTGGACGAGAGACCCAGTACTTC. Translating gives CASSFGRETQYF.

The rearrangement links TRBV19 to TRBJ2-7; D remains unclear. V shed 3 bases and J shed 2 bases, with 14 bases lying between them. There are 15 residues in the CDR3. Germline assignment: CDR1 LNHDA and CDR2 SQIVND (reference sequence). The CDR3 DNA sequence: TGTGCCAGTAGTATCCATCCGGATCGGGCCTACGAGCAGTACTTC. Amino acids: CASSIHPDRAYEQYF.

The CDR3 bases are TGTGCCAGCAGTGACCCCGGCGAGCGGGGGGTCACCGGGGAGCTGTTTTTT. Translated: CASSDPGERGVTGELFF. The genes are TRBV2 and TRBJ2-2, with 9 bases fitting TRBD2. The CDR3 spans 17 residues. V was pared by 3 bases and J by 4 bases, with 9 bases of the junction left unmatched. Germline V gene data show CDR1 as SNHLY and CDR2 as FYNNEI.

The rearrangement joins TRBV6-5 to TRBJ2-1; D gene unclear. V was cut by 2 bases and J by 0 bases, with 8 bases left in between. Per germline, CDR1 MNHEY and CDR2 SVGAGI. The CDR3 loop spans 15 amino acids. The CDR3 loop reads CASSYGTSSYNEQFF. CDR3 coding DNA: TGTGCCAGCAGTTACGGAACCAGCTCCTACAATGAGCAGTTCTTC.

The chain is built from TRBV5-4 and TRBJ2-5; 7 bases fit TRBD2. Unmatched junction bases numbered 15, after V lost 3 bases and J lost 7 bases. Germline lookup yields CDR1 SGHNT and CDR2 YYREEE (reference sequence). The CDR3 extends over 16 amino acids. The CDR3 region is CASSSGGGRVQGTQYF. The CDR3 nucleotides read TGTGCCAGCAGCTCGGGGGGAGGGCGCGTCCAGGGGACCCAGTACTTC.

The table lists this clonotype with a few counts. This chain uses TRBV7-2 with TRBJ1-1, with D unclear. V lost 5 bases to trimming and J lost 11 bases, with 12 bases between them. The CDR3 runs 11 residues. Per germline, CDR1 SGHTA and CDR2 FQGNSA. The DNA for the CDR3 is TGTGCCAGCAGCACATGGGTGACGGCTTTCTTT. Translated: CASSTWVTAFF.

The V and J genes are TRBV7-2 and TRBJ2-7, with 7 bases aligning to TRBD2. This CDR3 comprises 15 residues. The trim removed 2 bases at V and 2 bases at J, leaving 6 bases unmatched. The V gene's germline CDR1 is SGHTA and CDR2 FQGNSA. The chain's CDR3 is CASSLRGLDPYEQYF. The CDR3, as DNA: TGTGCCAGCAGCTTACGCGGACTAGACCCCTACGAGCAGTACTTC.

This clonotype was recorded a few times. This chain links TRBV5-1 with TRBJ1-1; D gene uncertain. There are 14 residues in the CDR3. Germline lookup yields CDR1 SGHRS and CDR2 YFSETQ. Trimming took 4 bases from V and 3 from J, leaving 13 bases between them. CDR3: CASSTAPWDTEAFF. CDR3 in DNA: TGCGCCAGCAGCACCGCCCCCTGGGACACTGAAGCTTTCTTT.